These 3 T cell receptor beta chains came from one sample sequenced in a study of T cells after yellow fever vaccination. TCRdb re-derived calls from the 5' RACE reads in MiXCR, one entry per CDR3 protein. This table has around 73,000 distinct CDR3 sequences, over 7.5% appearing once. Sample: CD8+ T cells sorted from PBMCs, taken on the day of the yellow fever booster vaccination. All receptors come from a man in his thirties or forties who received the YFV17D yellow fever vaccine.

The CDR3 sequence is CASSLADSNQPQHF. As DNA, the CDR3 is TGTGCCAGCAGCTTAGCAGATAGCAATCAGCCCCAGCATTTT. The rearrangement links TRBV7-2 to TRBJ1-5, with unresolved D. The CDR3 runs to 14 residues. V was clipped by 0 bases and J by 0 bases, with 3 bases between them. Germline values: CDR1 SGHTA, CDR2 FQGNSA.

This clonotype came up many times. The rearrangement links TRBV4-2 to TRBJ2-2; D not certain. The length of the CDR3 is 16 residues. The germline CDR1 and CDR2 sequences are LGHNA and YNFKEQ. Trimming pared 0 bases from V and 4 bases from J, leaving 12 bases between. The CDR3 nucleotides read TGTGCCAGCAGCCAAGATCGCGCAACCGTCACCGGGGAGCTGTTTTTT. Translated, it gives CASSQDRATVTGELFF.

This clonotype was found many times. The chain combines TRBV30 with TRBJ1-4, with D unresolved. The CDR3 sequence is 13 residues long. Germline V gives CDR1 GTSNPN, CDR2 SVGIG (reference sequence). V shed 5 bases and J shed 5 bases, with 12 bases lying between them. The CDR3 spells CAWEEQPNEKLFF. The DNA of the CDR3 is TGTGCCTGGGAGGAACAGCCAAATGAAAAACTGTTTTTT.